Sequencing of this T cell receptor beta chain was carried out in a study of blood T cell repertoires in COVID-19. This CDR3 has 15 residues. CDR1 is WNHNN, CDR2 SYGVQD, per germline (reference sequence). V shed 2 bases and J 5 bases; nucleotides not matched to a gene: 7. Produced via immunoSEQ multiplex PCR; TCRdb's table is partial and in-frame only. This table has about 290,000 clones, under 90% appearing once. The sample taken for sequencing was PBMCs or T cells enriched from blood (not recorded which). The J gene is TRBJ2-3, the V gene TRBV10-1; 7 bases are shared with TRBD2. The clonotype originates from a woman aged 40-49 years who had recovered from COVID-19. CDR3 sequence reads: CASSESGAAIDTQYF. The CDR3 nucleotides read TGCGCCAGCAGTGAGAGCGGGGCAGCGATAGATACGCAGTATTTT.